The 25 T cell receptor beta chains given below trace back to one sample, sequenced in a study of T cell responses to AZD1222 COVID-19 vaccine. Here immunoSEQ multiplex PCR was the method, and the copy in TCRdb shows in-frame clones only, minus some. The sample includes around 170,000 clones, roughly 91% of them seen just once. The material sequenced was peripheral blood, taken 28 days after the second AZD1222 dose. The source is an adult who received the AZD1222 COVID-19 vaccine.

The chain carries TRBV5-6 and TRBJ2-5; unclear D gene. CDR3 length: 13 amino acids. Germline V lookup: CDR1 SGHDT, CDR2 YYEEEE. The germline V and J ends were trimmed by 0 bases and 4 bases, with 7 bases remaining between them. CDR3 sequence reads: CASSLGFRETQYF. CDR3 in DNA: TGTGCCAGCAGCTTGGGATTTAGAGAGACCCAGTACTTC.

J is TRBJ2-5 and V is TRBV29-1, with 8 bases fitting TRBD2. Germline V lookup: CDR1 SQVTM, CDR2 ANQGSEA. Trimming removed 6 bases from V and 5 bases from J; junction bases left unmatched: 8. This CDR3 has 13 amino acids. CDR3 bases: TGCAGCGTAGCCGGGACTAGTGGTGAGACCCAGTACTTC. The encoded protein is CSVAGTSGETQYF.

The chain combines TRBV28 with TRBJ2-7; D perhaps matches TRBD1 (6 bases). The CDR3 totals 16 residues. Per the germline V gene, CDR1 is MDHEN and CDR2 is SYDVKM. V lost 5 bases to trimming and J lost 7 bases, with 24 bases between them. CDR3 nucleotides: TGTGCCAGCAGTCCTGGGTCGGGACACCGTACTGGTGAGCAGTACTTC. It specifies CASSPGSGHRTGEQYF.

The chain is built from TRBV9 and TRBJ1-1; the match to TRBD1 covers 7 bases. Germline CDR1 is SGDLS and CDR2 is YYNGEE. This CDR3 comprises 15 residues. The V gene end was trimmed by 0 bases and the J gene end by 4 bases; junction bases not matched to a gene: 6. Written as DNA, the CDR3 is TGTGCCAGCAGCGTAGCCGCACAGGGGATCACTGAAGCTTTCTTT. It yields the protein CASSVAAQGITEAFF.

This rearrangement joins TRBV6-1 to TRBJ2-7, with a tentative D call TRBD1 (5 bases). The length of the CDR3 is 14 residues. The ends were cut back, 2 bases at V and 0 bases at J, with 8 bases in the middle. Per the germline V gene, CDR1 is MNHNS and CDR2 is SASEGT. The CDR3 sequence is CASSEITGSYEQYF. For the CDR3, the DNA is TGTGCCAGCAGTGAAATTACAGGCTCCTACGAGCAGTACTTC.

The CDR3 here is CASSHLDSKISPDHYGYTF. CDR3 DNA sequence: TGCGCCAGCAGCCACCTGGACAGCAAAATTTCTCCTGATCACTATGGCTACACCTTC. The genes are TRBV4-1 and TRBJ1-2; possibly TRBD1 for D (6 bases). V lost 3 bases to trimming and J lost 3 bases, with 26 bases between them. The CDR3 is made up of 19 amino acids. CDR1 is MGHRA and CDR2 is YSYEKL in the germline V gene.

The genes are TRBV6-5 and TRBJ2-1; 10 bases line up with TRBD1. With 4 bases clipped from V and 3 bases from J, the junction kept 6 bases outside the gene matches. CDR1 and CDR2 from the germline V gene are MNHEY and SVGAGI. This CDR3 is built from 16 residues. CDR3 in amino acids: CASSSPWDRGYNEQFF. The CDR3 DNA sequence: TGTGCCAGCAGTTCTCCTTGGGACAGGGGCTACAATGAGCAGTTCTTC.

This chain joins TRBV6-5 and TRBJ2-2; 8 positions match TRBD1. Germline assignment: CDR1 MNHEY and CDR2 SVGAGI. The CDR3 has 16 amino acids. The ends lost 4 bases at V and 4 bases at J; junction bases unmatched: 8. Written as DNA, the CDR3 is TGTGCCAGCAGTTCCGAGGACAGGGCCTTCACCGGGGAGCTGTTTTTT. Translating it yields CASSSEDRAFTGELFF.

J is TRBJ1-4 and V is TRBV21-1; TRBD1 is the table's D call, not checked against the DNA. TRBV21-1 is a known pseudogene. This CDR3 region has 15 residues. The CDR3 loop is CASSFRTEPNEKLFF. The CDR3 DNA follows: TGTGCCAGCAGCTTTCGGACAGAACCGAATGAAAAACTGTTTTTT.

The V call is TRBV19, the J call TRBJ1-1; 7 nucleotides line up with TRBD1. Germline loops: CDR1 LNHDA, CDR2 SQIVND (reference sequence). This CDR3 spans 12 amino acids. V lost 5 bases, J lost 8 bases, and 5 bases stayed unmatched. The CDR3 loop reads CASSASDREAFF. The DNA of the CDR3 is TGTGCCAGTAGTGCATCGGACAGGGAAGCTTTCTTT. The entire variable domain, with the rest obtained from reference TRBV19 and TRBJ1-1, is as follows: DGGITQSPKYLFRKEGQNVTLSCEQNLNHDAMYWYRQDPGQGLRLIYYSQIVNDFQKGDIAEGYSVSREKKESFPLTVTSAQKNPTAFYLCASSASDREAFFGQGTRLTVV.

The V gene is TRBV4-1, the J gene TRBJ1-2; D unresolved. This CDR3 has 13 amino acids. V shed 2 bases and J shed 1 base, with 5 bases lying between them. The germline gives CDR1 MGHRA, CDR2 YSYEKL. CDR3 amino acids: CASSQMGNYGYTF. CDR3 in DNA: TGCGCCAGCAGCCAAATGGGTAACTATGGCTACACCTTC.

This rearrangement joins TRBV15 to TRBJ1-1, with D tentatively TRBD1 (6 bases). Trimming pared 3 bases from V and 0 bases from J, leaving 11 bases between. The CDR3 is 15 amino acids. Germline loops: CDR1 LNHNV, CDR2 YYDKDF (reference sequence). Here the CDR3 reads CATSSTRGMNTEAFF. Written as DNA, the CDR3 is TGTGCCACCAGCAGCACCAGGGGAATGAACACTGAAGCTTTCTTT.

CDR3 protein: CASSAGQGGAQHF. CDR3 in DNA: TGTGCCAGCAGCGCGGGACAGGGGGGAGCCCAGCATTTT. The rearrangement uses TRBV5-6 and TRBJ1-5, with 11 positions matching TRBD1. The germline V gene encodes CDR1 SGHDT and CDR2 YYEEEE. Trimming took 4 bases from V and 11 from J; bases not matched to a gene: 5. The CDR3 is 13 amino acids.

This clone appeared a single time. As DNA, the CDR3 is TGTGCCAGCAGTGAGCGGCGGGGCTCTGGGGCCAACGTCCTGACTTTC. This codes for CASSERRGSGANVLTF. The chain uses TRBV6-2 or TRBV6-3 and TRBJ2-6; D may be TRBD2 (6 bases). V was pared by 5 bases and J by 0 bases, with 11 bases between. The CDR3 is 16 residues long. Germline assignment: CDR1 MNHEY and CDR2 SVGEGT.

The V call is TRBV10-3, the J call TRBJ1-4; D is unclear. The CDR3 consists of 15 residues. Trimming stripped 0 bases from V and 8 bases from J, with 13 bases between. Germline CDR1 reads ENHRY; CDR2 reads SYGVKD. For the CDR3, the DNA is TGTGCCATCAGTGAGTCGCCGGCGCGTGTGGAAAAACTGTTTTTT. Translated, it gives CAISESPARVEKLFF.

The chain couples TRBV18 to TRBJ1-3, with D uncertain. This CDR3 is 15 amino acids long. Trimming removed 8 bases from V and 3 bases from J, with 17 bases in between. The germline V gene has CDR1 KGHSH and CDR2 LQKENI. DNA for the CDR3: TGTGCCAGCATAAGATCAGGAGACTTTGGAAACACCATATATTTT. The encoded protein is CASIRSGDFGNTIYF. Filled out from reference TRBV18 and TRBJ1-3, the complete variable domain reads NAGVMQNPRHLVRRRGQEARLRCSPMKGHSHVYWYRQLPEEGLKFMVYLQKENIIDESGMPKERFSAEFPKEGPSILRIQQVVRGDSAAYFCASIRSGDFGNTIYFGEGSWLTVV.

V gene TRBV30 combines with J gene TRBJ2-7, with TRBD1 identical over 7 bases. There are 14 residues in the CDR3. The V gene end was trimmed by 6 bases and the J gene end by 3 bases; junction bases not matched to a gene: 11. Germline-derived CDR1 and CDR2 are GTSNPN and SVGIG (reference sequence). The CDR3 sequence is CACTDKTGIYEQYF. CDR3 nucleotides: TGTGCCTGCACTGACAAGACAGGGATCTACGAGCAGTACTTC.

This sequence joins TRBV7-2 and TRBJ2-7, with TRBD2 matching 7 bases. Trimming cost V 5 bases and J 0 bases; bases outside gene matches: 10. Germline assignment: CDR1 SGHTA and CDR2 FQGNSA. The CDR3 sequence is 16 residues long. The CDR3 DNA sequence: TGTGCCAGCAGCCCTTCCGGGACTACCCCCTCCTACGAGCAGTACTTC. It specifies CASSPSGTTPSYEQYF.

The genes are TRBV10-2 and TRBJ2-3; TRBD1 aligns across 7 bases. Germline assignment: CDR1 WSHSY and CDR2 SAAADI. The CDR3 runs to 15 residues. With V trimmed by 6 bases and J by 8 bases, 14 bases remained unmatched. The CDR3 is CASRGAGTALGTQYF. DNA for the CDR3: TGCGCCAGCAGGGGGGCCGGGACAGCCCTGGGTACGCAGTATTTT.

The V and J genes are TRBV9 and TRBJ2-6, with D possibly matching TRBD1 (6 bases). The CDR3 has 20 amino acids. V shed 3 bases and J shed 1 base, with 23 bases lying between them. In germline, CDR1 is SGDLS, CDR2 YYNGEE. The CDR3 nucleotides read TGTGCCAGCAGCGCCAACACAGCCCGGGACACCTTTTCTGGGGCCAACGTCCTGACTTTC. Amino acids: CASSANTARDTFSGANVLTF.

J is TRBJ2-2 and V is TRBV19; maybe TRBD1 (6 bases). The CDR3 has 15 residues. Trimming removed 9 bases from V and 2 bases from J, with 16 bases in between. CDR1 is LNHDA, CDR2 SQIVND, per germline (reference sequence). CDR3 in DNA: TGTGCCAGCCGAACCGGGACAATTAACACCGGGGAGCTGTTTTTT. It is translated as CASRTGTINTGELFF.

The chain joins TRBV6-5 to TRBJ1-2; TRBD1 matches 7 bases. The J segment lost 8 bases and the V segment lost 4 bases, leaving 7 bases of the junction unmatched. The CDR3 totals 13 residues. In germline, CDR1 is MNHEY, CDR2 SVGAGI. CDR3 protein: CASSLRQGGGYTF. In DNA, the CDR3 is TGTGCCAGCAGTTTAAGACAGGGTGGGGGCTACACCTTC.

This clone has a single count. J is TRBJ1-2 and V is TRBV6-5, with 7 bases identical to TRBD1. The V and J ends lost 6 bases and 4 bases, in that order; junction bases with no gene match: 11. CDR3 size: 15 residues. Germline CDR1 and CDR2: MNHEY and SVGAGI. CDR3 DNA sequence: TGTGCCAGCAGCAACCCCGGGACAGACACCTATGGCTACACCTTC. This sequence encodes CASSNPGTDTYGYTF.

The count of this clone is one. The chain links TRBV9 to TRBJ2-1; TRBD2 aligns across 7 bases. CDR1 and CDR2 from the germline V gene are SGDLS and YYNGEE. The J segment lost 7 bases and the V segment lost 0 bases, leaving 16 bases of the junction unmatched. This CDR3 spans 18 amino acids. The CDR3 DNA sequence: TGTGCCAGCAGCGTAGTCCGGCGGCAAGATGGGACTAAGAATGAGCAGTTCTTC. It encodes CASSVVRRQDGTKNEQFF.

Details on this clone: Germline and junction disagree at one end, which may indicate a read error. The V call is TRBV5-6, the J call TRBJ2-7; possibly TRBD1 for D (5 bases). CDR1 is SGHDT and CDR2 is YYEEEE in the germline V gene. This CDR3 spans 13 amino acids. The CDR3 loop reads CASSLGGGRDRDF. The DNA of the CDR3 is TGTGCCAGCAGCTTGGGGGGTGGCAGGGATAGGGACTTC. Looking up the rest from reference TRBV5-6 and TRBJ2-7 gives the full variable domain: DAGVTQSPTHLIKTRGQQVTLRCSPKSGHDTVSWYQQALGQGPQFIFQYYEEEERQRGNFPDRFSGHQFPNYSSELNVNALLLGDSALYLCASSLGGGRDRDFGPGTRLTVT.